The 18 T cell receptor beta chains presented below share a single source sample, sequenced in a study of technical replicates of blood from a few donors. The method was immunoSEQ multiplex PCR; TCRdb's version includes in-frame clones alone and lacks a portion of them. The data show approximately 93,000 clones, about 94% seen once. Input material: T cells isolated from PBMCs. Source of these receptors: a human donor in good health.

The chain employs TRBV6-5 and TRBJ2-2; the D gene is possibly TRBD1 (5 bases). Germline values: CDR1 MNHEY, CDR2 SVGAGI. Trimming left V 2 bases short and J 6 bases short, with 13 bases between. The CDR3 has 15 residues. Here the CDR3 reads CASSYVQGRPGELFF. In DNA form, the CDR3 reads TGTGCCAGCAGTTACGTGCAGGGTAGGCCCGGGGAGCTGTTTTTT.

J is TRBJ1-3 and V is TRBV19; TRBD1 matches at 9 bases. Germline CDR1 LNHDA, CDR2 SQIVND (reference sequence). The trim removed 4 bases at V and 3 bases at J, leaving 7 bases unmatched. CDR3 length: 16 residues. CDR3 in DNA: TGTGCCAGTAGTACCACAGGGGGCGCACATGGAAACACCATATATTTT. Its protein is CASSTTGGAHGNTIYF.

The V gene is TRBV7-9, the J gene TRBJ2-7; tentative D call: TRBD2 (5 bases). The V end was cut by 0 bases, the J end by 0 bases, with 18 bases between. The CDR3 is 18 residues long. Germline V gives CDR1 SEHNR, CDR2 FQNEAQ (reference sequence). CDR3: CASSLALGLKDSSYEQYF. CDR3 sequence (DNA): TGTGCCAGCAGCTTAGCGCTCGGACTTAAAGACTCCTCCTACGAGCAGTACTTC.

The chain uses TRBV10-3 and TRBJ2-2, with 7 bases aligning to TRBD1. Germline V lookup: CDR1 ENHRY, CDR2 SYGVKD. The CDR3 has 14 amino acids. V was clipped by 8 bases and J by 2 bases; unmatched bases: 5. DNA for the CDR3: TGTGCCATCCGGGGACAGTTTAACACCGGGGAGCTGTTTTTT. Translating gives CAIRGQFNTGELFF.

The chain recombines TRBV5-1 with TRBJ1-5, with TRBD1 as a possible D gene (6 bases). Germline V gene sequence: CDR1 SGHRS, CDR2 YFSETQ. The CDR3 sequence is 14 residues long. V gave up 0 bases and J gave up 10 bases, with 14 bases separating them. CDR3 bases: TGCGCCAGCAGCTTGGGGGGACAAAGGGAACCCCAGCATTTT. Its translation: CASSLGGQREPQHF.

J is TRBJ2-5 and V is TRBV5-4; 10 bases line up with TRBD1. The V and J ends lost 8 bases and 4 bases, in that order; junction bases with no gene match: 2. Germline-derived CDR1 and CDR2 are SGHNT and YYREEE (reference sequence). The CDR3 consists of 12 residues. In DNA form, the CDR3 reads TGTGCCAGTCGGACAGGGGGAGAGACCCAGTACTTC. Translated, it gives CASRTGGETQYF.

The chain employs TRBV2 and TRBJ1-1; D is unclear. The CDR3 runs 14 residues. The germline V gene has CDR1 SNHLY and CDR2 FYNNEI. V shed 6 bases and J shed 1 base, with 12 bases lying between them. In DNA form, the CDR3 reads TGTGCCAGCAGACTATCGAACCGGAACACTGAAGCTTTCTTT. It is translated as CASRLSNRNTEAFF. The full variable domain, with the rest looked up from reference TRBV2 and TRBJ1-1, is EPEVTQTPSHQVTQMGQEVILRCVPISNHLYFYWYRQILGQKVEFLVSFYNNEISEKSEIFDDQFSVERPDGSNFTLKIRSTKLEDSAMYFCASRLSNRNTEAFFGQGTRLTVV.

This clone has only one observation. This chain joins TRBV7-3 and TRBJ2-5; 9 bases match TRBD1. CDR1 and CDR2 from the germline V gene are SGHTA and FQGTGA. This CDR3 spans 17 amino acids. With V trimmed by 1 base and J by 5 bases, 11 bases remained unmatched. CDR3 region: CASSLKGDRVYGETQYF. In DNA form, the CDR3 reads TGTGCCAGCAGCTTAAAAGGGGACAGGGTGTATGGGGAGACCCAGTACTTC.

The chain joins TRBV20-1 to TRBJ1-2, with D unclear. This CDR3 contains 11 residues. Trimming took 6 bases from V and 5 from J, leaving 10 bases between them. The germline gives CDR1 DFQATT, CDR2 SNEGSKA (reference sequence). The CDR3 region has the DNA TGCAGTGCGGGGAGTCGGTATGGCTACACCTTC. Translating gives CSAGSRYGYTF.

The V gene is TRBV4-1, the J gene TRBJ2-2; D is perhaps TRBD1 (5 bases). Trimming removed 4 bases at V and 3 bases at J, with 15 bases between. This CDR3 has 16 residues. Germline lookup yields CDR1 MGHRA and CDR2 YSYEKL. The DNA for the CDR3 is TGCGCCAGCAGCCGCCTGTGGCAGGGCCACACCGGGGAGCTGTTTTTT. This gives the protein CASSRLWQGHTGELFF.

This CDR3 reads CATSRDWQGGYGYTF. CDR3 sequence (DNA): TGTGCCACCAGCAGAGATTGGCAAGGCGGCTATGGCTACACCTTC. V is TRBV15 and J is TRBJ1-2, with D uncertain. This CDR3 region has 15 residues. Trimming stripped 0 bases from V and 4 bases from J, with 12 bases between. Germline CDR1 and CDR2: LNHNV and YYDKDF (reference sequence).

The chain employs TRBV7-6 and TRBJ1-1; D might be TRBD1 (6 bases). Deletions cut 1 base from V and 4 bases from J, with 13 bases between. This CDR3 has 15 residues. Per the germline V gene, CDR1 is SGHVS and CDR2 is FNYEAQ. The CDR3 reads CASSLDGGWATEAFF. The CDR3 bases are TGTGCCAGCAGCTTAGATGGGGGCTGGGCCACTGAAGCTTTCTTT.

V gene TRBV9 combines with J gene TRBJ2-2; TRBD1 aligns across 12 bases. CDR1 is SGDLS and CDR2 is YYNGEE in the germline V gene. V lost 2 bases to trimming and J lost 7 bases; unmatched junction nucleotides: 6. The CDR3 covers 16 residues. The CDR3 is CASSVGTGGLGGELFF. The DNA of the CDR3 is TGTGCCAGCAGCGTCGGGACAGGGGGCTTAGGCGGGGAGCTGTTTTTT.

The rearrangement links TRBV7-3 to TRBJ2-7, with 12 bases fitting TRBD1. Trimming at V came to 2 bases and at J to 3 bases, leaving 5 bases not matched to a gene. The CDR3 spans 16 residues. Germline V gene sequence: CDR1 SGHTA, CDR2 FQGTGA. The CDR3 nucleotides read TGTGCCAGCAGCTTAGTTGGGACAGGGGGCAACTACGAGCAGTACTTC. This sequence encodes CASSLVGTGGNYEQYF.

The chain joins TRBV4-1 to TRBJ1-1; 8 bases line up with TRBD1. Germline V gene sequence: CDR1 MGHRA, CDR2 YSYEKL. The CDR3 runs to 15 residues. Germline trimming cut 3 bases from V and 6 bases from J; bases unmatched to any gene: 9. This CDR3 reads CASSQDRVLMPEAFF. In DNA, the CDR3 is TGCGCCAGCAGCCAGGACAGGGTCTTGATGCCTGAAGCTTTCTTT.

V and J are TRBV11-3 and TRBJ2-1; 14 bases fit TRBD2. Germline CDR1 reads SGHNT; CDR2 reads YENEEA. The CDR3 extends over 19 amino acids. The V gene end was trimmed by 5 bases and the J gene end by 3 bases; junction bases not matched to a gene: 12. The CDR3 sequence: CASSRRPGTSGSVYNEQFF. Here the CDR3 DNA reads TGTGCCAGCAGCCGTCGACCAGGGACTAGCGGGAGTGTCTACAATGAGCAGTTCTTC. The full variable domain, completed using reference TRBV11-3 and TRBJ2-1, is EAGVVQSPRYKIIEKKQPVAFWCNPISGHNTLYWYLQNLGQGPELLIRYENEEAVDDSQLPKDRFSAERLKGVDSTLKIQPAELGDSAVYLCASSRRPGTSGSVYNEQFFGPGTRLTVL.

The rearrangement joins TRBV29-1 to TRBJ1-1; D may be TRBD1 (5 bases). The length of the CDR3 is 12 residues. Germline assignment: CDR1 SQVTM and CDR2 ANQGSEA. With 7 bases removed from V and 0 bases from J, the gap between germline ends came to 9 bases. The CDR3 here is CSASTVNTEAFF. For the CDR3, the DNA is TGCAGCGCCTCGACAGTGAACACTGAAGCTTTCTTT. Combining the CDR3 with reference TRBV29-1 and TRBJ1-1 gives the whole variable domain SAVISQKPSRDICQRGTSLTIQCQVDSQVTMMFWYRQQPGQSLTLIATANQGSEATYESGFVIDKFPISRPNLTFSTLTVSNMSPEDSSIYLCSASTVNTEAFFGQGTRLTVV.

The chain couples TRBV11-1 to TRBJ2-2; a possible D gene is TRBD1 (6 bases). Germline CDR1 reads SGHAT; CDR2 reads FQDESV (reference sequence). V lost 1 base and J 4 bases, leaving 10 bases between the germline ends. CDR3 length: 15 amino acids. This CDR3 is CASSLGQGSTGELFF. The CDR3 coding sequence is TGTGCCAGCAGCTTAGGGCAGGGGAGCACCGGGGAGCTGTTTTTT.